The 5 T cell receptor beta chains below were found in one sample sequenced in a study of blood T cell repertoires in COVID-19. Here immunoSEQ multiplex PCR was the method, and the copy in TCRdb shows in-frame clones only, minus some. The sample has about 140,000 clones, under 90% seen once. Sample: PBMCs or T cells enriched from blood (not recorded which). The receptors stem from a woman under 30 who had been exposed to COVID-19.

The chain recombines TRBV24-1 with TRBJ1-4, with D unclear. The CDR3 consists of 12 residues. CDR1 is KGHDR, CDR2 SFDVKD, per germline. Trimming removed 4 bases from V and 5 bases from J, with 4 bases in between. The CDR3 spells CATSDRNEKLFF. The DNA of the CDR3 is TGTGCCACCAGTGACAGGAATGAAAAACTGTTTTTT.

This chain joins TRBV19 and TRBJ2-5; 8 nucleotides agree with TRBD1. CDR1 and CDR2 from the germline V gene are LNHDA and SQIVND (reference sequence). The CDR3 sequence is 16 residues long. Trimming took 2 bases from V and 8 from J; bases not matched to a gene: 13. The CDR3: CASSIRRQGPAVTQYF. As DNA, the CDR3 is TGTGCCAGTAGTATACGGCGACAGGGGCCGGCCGTAACCCAGTACTTC.

This clone has just a few counts. The chain carries TRBV5-1 and TRBJ2-7, with 10 bases aligning to TRBD2. The V gene's germline CDR1 is SGHRS and CDR2 YFSETQ. Unmatched junction bases numbered 4, after V lost 2 bases and J lost 2 bases. This CDR3 is 15 amino acids long. The CDR3 loop reads CASSLAGGLTYEQYF. CDR3 bases: TGCGCCAGCAGCTTAGCGGGAGGGCTAACCTACGAGCAGTACTTC.

The chain carries TRBV4-1 and TRBJ2-7; D is possibly TRBD2 (5 bases). The V end was cut by 1 base, the J end by 3 bases, with 10 bases between. CDR3 length: 14 residues. Germline values: CDR1 MGHRA, CDR2 YSYEKL. The CDR3 DNA sequence: TGCGCCAGCAGCCAAGCGGGAAAAATCTACGAGCAGTACTTC. Protein sequence: CASSQAGKIYEQYF.

J is TRBJ2-1 and V is TRBV5-1, with D tentatively TRBD1 (6 bases). Trimming cost V 3 bases and J 9 bases, with 10 bases left between them. Germline CDR1 reads SGHRS; CDR2 reads YFSETQ. This CDR3 region has 12 residues. As DNA, the CDR3 is TGCGCCAGCAGCTCTCAGGGGACTGAGCAGTTCTTC. This encodes CASSSQGTEQFF.